This TCR beta chain was found in a study of blood T cell repertoires in COVID-19. Study-wide background: T cells, B-cell-depleted T cells, or PBMCs provided the cDNA or gDNA that served as material.

Germline V gives CDR1 SNHLY, CDR2 FYNNEI. The V gene lost 8 bases and the J gene lost 1 base, with 17 bases spanning the gap. CDR3 length: 15 residues. Methods used by the authors: From reference gene primer amplification, estimates of nucleated cell counts were derived. Assay: immunoSEQ multiplex PCR; the TCRdb copy retains only in-frame clones and omits some. Clone size and V and J calls were adopted from that table, with D and trimming inferred from the DNA. Of 100,000 to 150,000 clones in the sample, roughly 84% were seen once. The receptor was isolated from a woman younger than 45 who had recovered from COVID-19. V usage is TRBV2 and J usage is TRBJ1-1, with D perhaps TRBD1 (6 bases). Sequenced sample: peripheral blood. The CDR3 here is CASRDIGTRNTEAFF. The CDR3 nucleotides read TGTGCCAGCCGAGACATCGGGACAAGGAACACTGAAGCTTTCTTT.